Listed below are T cell receptor beta chains from one sample, sequenced in a study of T cells in Graves' hyperthyroidism and ophthalmopathy. TCRdb passed the multiplex PCR reads through MiXCR, listing each CDR3 protein once. The sample has roughly 500,000 distinct CDR3 sequences, about 15% seen once. The sequencing sample was made of blood. Receptors originate from a woman in her 30s with Graves' hyperthyroidism that later progressed to Graves' ophthalmopathy. Both conserved end residues are part of each CDR3. The order of the fields is V gene, CDR3 length, J gene, D gene, clone size, CDR3 DNA, CDR3 protein. The D gene is left open where the match is weak. A row's size may be missing; if present it is once, few, many or a size class.

TRBV14	14	TRBJ1-2	NA	few	TGTGCCAGCAGCCGAGACGCCGGGAACTATGGCTACACCTTC	CASSRDAGNYGYTF
TRBV11-3	12	TRBJ1-1	NA	NA	TGTGCCAGCAGCGAAGGATTGAGACAGGATTTCTTT	CASSEGLRQDFF
TRBV30	12	TRBJ1-3	NA	many	TGTGCCTGGCGAACAGAGGGAAACACCATATATTTT	CAWRTEGNTIYF
TRBV12-5	16	TRBJ2-6	NA	few	TGTGCTAGTGGTTTGAGCCGGCAGGCTGGGGCCAACGTCCTGACTTTC	CASGLSRQAGANVLTF
TRBV3-1	13	TRBJ2-5	NA	NA	TGTGCCAGCAGCCAAGCCACGGAAGAGACCCAGTACTTC	CASSQATEETQYF
TRBV14	14	TRBJ2-5	NA	many	TGTGCCAGCAGCCAAGAAAGATACCAAGAGACCCAGTACTTC	CASSQERYQETQYF
TRBV12-3/TRBV12-4	14	TRBJ2-1	NA	many	TGTGCCAGCAGTTTAAATGCAGGGTACAATGAGCAGTTCTTC	CASSLNAGYNEQFF
TRBV12-3/TRBV12-4	14	TRBJ2-1	TRBD1	many	TGTGCCAGCAGCATCGGACAGGGTTACAATGAGCAGTTCTTC	CASSIGQGYNEQFF
TRBV4-2	16	TRBJ2-1	NA	many	TGTGCCAGCAGCCAAGTTCTGCAGGGTTCCTACAATGAGCAGTTCTTC	CASSQVLQGSYNEQFF
TRBV6-1	15	TRBJ2-3	TRBD2	many	TGTGCCAGCAGTGCGACTCTAGCGGGAGATTTCATGCAGTATTTT	CASSATLAGDFMQYF
TRBV20-1	13	TRBJ1-1	TRBD1	many	TGCAGTGCTGGGGACAGGTCCAACACTGAAGCTTTCTTT	CSAGDRSNTEAFF
TRBV10-3	14	TRBJ1-1	NA	many	TGTGCCATCAGTGGGGGCGACTTGAACACTGAAGCTTTCTTT	CAISGGDLNTEAFF
TRBV4-1	17	TRBJ2-7	NA	NA	TGCGCCAGCAGCCCATCCCCGGGAGCTGGGGCTACCTACGAGCAGTACTTC	CASSPSPGAGATYEQYF
TRBV19	15	TRBJ1-1	TRBD1	NA	TGTGCCAGTAGAATTTACCACAGGGGCAACACTGAAGCTTTCTTT	CASRIYHRGNTEAFF
TRBV20-1	14	TRBJ1-1	NA	many	TGCAGTGCTAGAGATCTTACAGGATTTACTGAAGCTTTCTTT	CSARDLTGFTEAFF
TRBV18	15	TRBJ1-2	TRBD1	many	TGTGCCAGCTCACACCGAGACAGGGGAGGGTATGGCTACACCTTC	CASSHRDRGGYGYTF